This TCR beta chain derives from a study of blood T cell repertoires in COVID-19. About the study: The United States, Italy and Spain were the sources of the acute and convalescent COVID-19 samples.

The repertoire was sequenced with immunoSEQ multiplex PCR; TCRdb's copy has only in-frame clones and lacks some. The sample has about 280,000 clones, 70% to 90% seen once. V lost 1 base to trimming and J lost 5 bases, with 11 bases between them. The CDR3 extends over 14 amino acids. Looked up from germline, CDR1 is MNHEY and CDR2 is SVGAGI. The chain carries TRBV6-5 and TRBJ1-1, with D unresolved. This TCR was recovered from a woman aged 25-40 years who had recovered from COVID-19. Sequenced material: peripheral blood. CDR3 sequence reads: CASSYLGVGTEAFF. As DNA, the CDR3 is TGTGCCAGCAGTTACTTGGGAGTGGGTACTGAAGCTTTCTTT.